The present TCR beta chain was sequenced within a study of control samples from healthy donors and cancer patients. Only in-frame clones appear in the TCRdb table, and some are missing; sequencing was by immunoSEQ multiplex PCR. Here the sample spans about 110,000 clones, about 80% being singletons. CDR3 size: 13 residues. Per germline, CDR1 SGHTA and CDR2 FQGNSA. Trimming took 3 bases from V and 0 from J, leaving 5 bases between them. Specimen: blood. This chain connects TRBV7-2 to TRBJ1-1; D uncertain. This receptor was obtained from a man aged 18 to 29 in good health. The CDR3 loop is CASSFPLNTEAFF. CDR3 sequence (DNA): TGTGCCAGCAGCTTCCCCTTGAACACTGAAGCTTTCTTT.